Given below is one TCR beta chain in context. Antigen: not known. This sample is drawn from a study of cytomegalovirus exposure and HLA in healthy donors. Study-wide points: In a later analysis, most CMV-associated TCR beta chains appeared HLA-restricted.

PCR was performed using 60 Vbeta and 13 Jbeta primers. Clones were sequenced by immunoSEQ multiplex PCR, and TCRdb holds only the in-frame ones, with some missing. The sample contains roughly 290,000 clones, approximately 90% of which appear only once. The CDR3 totals 16 residues. CDR1 is SGHRS, CDR2 YFSETQ, per germline. Between the trimmed V and J ends, which lost 2 bases and 3 bases, there was a span of 12 bases. Sequencing was performed on PBMCs. The V and J genes are TRBV5-1 and TRBJ1-6; the D gene is possibly TRBD1 (6 bases). The TCR sequence derives from a woman in her late teens or twenties in good health and CMV-seronegative. The CDR3 coding sequence is TGCGCCAGCAGCTTACAGGGACCCTACTATAATTCACCCCTCCACTTT. It translates to CASSLQGPYYNSPLHF.